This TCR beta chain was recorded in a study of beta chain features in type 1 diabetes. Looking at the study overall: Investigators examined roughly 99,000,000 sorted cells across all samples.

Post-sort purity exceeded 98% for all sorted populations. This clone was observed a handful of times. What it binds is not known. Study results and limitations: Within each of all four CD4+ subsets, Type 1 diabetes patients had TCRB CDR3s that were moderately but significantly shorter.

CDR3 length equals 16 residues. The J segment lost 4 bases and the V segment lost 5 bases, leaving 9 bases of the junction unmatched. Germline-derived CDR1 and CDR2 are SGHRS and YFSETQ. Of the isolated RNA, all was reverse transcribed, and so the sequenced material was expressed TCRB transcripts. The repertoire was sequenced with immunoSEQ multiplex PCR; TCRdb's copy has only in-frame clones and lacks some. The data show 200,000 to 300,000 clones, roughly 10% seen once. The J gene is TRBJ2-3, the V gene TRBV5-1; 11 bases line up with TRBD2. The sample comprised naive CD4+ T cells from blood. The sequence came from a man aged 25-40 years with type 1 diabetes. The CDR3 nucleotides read TGCGCCAGCAGTCCTTTAGCGGGGGGGCGTTCAGATACGCAGTATTTT. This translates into CASSPLAGGRSDTQYF.